This T cell receptor (beta chain) is from a study of low-dose radiotherapy and immunotherapy resistance in tumors. Overall study context: Nivolumab was given to patients as a 240 mg flat dose every two weeks, and ipilimumab at 1 mg/kg every six weeks. Both were delivered intravenously. Each patient took aspirin at a dose of 300 mg by mouth once daily over the course of four cycles, with dosing beginning on cycle 1 day 1.

This clonotype was detected many times. From germline, CDR1 is LNHDA and CDR2 SQIVND (reference sequence). The length of the CDR3 is 15 residues. Trimming took 4 bases from V and 3 from J; bases not matched to a gene: 7. Primers targeting TRAV and TRBV primed first-strand cDNA, covering alpha and beta chains. The TCRs were subjected to amplification over around 19 PCR cycles employing a constant-region primer in conjunction with a V-primer adapter. Isolated mRNA underwent amplification via in vitro transcription. TCRdb redid the calling of the reads with MiXCR, one entry per CDR3 protein. The sample lists approximately 90,000 distinct CDR3 sequences, roughly a tenth seen once, with under 1.1% in the top ten. Time point specified: before trial treatment.

The chain has TRBV19 and TRBJ1-2, with 8 bases lining up with TRBD1. Specimen: PBMCs, collected before treatment. The receptor comes from a male donor with prostate cancer. DNA of the CDR3: TGTGCCAGTAGTAGGACAGGGAAACTGGACTATGGCTACACCTTC. The encoded protein is CASSRTGKLDYGYTF.